Below are 18 T cell receptor beta chains sequenced from a single sample in a study of T cell repertoires in cytomegalovirus infection. TCRdb passed the reads through MiXCR, listing each CDR3 protein once. The repertoire consists of 250,000 to 300,000 distinct CDR3 sequences, with about 13% occurring once and the leading ten covering around 8.7%. Sequenced: PBMCs. The receptors originated from a human donor in good health (CMV status not recorded). Some clones in this sample may be carry-over from other donors' samples.

This clonotype was recorded at least ten times. J is TRBJ2-1 and V is TRBV20-1, with 7 positions matching TRBD1. Trimming at V came to 3 bases and at J to 12 bases, leaving 14 bases not matched to a gene. This CDR3 contains 14 residues. Per germline, CDR1 DFQATT and CDR2 SNEGSKA (reference sequence). The DNA of the CDR3 is TGCAGTGCTAGTACTGGGACAGCCAGTCAGGGGCAGTTCTTC. Translating it yields CSASTGTASQGQFF.

There are many counts of this clonotype. The chain employs TRBV7-9 and TRBJ2-3; unclear D gene. In germline, CDR1 is SEHNR, CDR2 FQNEAQ (reference sequence). The CDR3 sequence is 15 residues long. V lost 2 bases, J lost 3 bases, and 12 bases lay in between. CDR3 region: CASSLLAVETDTQYF. As DNA, the CDR3 is TGTGCCAGCAGCTTATTAGCTGTCGAGACAGATACGCAGTATTTT.

This chain links TRBV4-2 with TRBJ1-5, with D uncertain. Germline assignment: CDR1 LGHNA and CDR2 YNFKEQ. This CDR3 region has 14 residues. Trimming took 0 bases from V and 5 from J, leaving 8 bases between them. CDR3 protein: CASSQEGMDQPQHF. The CDR3 nucleotides are TGTGCCAGCAGCCAAGAAGGGATGGATCAGCCCCAGCATTTT.

Ten or more counts support this clonotype. The chain employs TRBV7-9 and TRBJ2-1; TRBD2 is a possible D gene (6 bases). Deletions cut 5 bases from V and 5 bases from J, with 13 bases between. Germline V gives CDR1 SEHNR, CDR2 FQNEAQ (reference sequence). CDR3 size: 14 residues. The CDR3 is CASSRSGTHNEQFF. Written as DNA, the CDR3 is TGTGCCAGCAGCCGGTCCGGGACTCACAATGAGCAGTTCTTC.

The rearrangement uses TRBV5-1 and TRBJ2-7; TRBD1 is a possible D gene (6 bases). CDR3 length: 14 residues. V was shortened by 0 bases and J by 4 bases, with 11 bases between the two germline ends. Germline-derived CDR1 and CDR2 are SGHRS and YFSETQ. CDR3 nucleotide sequence: TGCGCCAGCAGCTTGGGGGGGCTCCAATACGAGCAGTACTTC. Protein: CASSLGGLQYEQYF.

The chain carries TRBV29-1 and TRBJ2-5; perhaps TRBD1 as D (6 bases). The CDR3 has 13 amino acids. Trimming took off 7 bases at V and 0 bases at J, with 12 bases between the two ends. Germline-derived CDR1 and CDR2 are SQVTM and ANQGSEA. CDR3 protein: CSASDRYQETQYF. In nucleotides, the CDR3 is TGCAGCGCATCGGACAGATACCAAGAGACCCAGTACTTC.

This chain links TRBV20-1 with TRBJ2-1, with a weak D call TRBD1 (6 bases). V lost 4 bases, J lost 0 bases, and 13 bases lay in between. In germline, CDR1 is DFQATT, CDR2 SNEGSKA (reference sequence). This CDR3 comprises 15 residues. The chain's CDR3 is CSANNQGSSYNEQFF. The CDR3 region has the DNA TGCAGTGCTAACAATCAGGGGAGCTCCTACAATGAGCAGTTCTTC.

The chain is built from TRBV18 and TRBJ1-2; possible D gene TRBD1, 5 bases. The germline V and J ends were trimmed by 5 bases and 1 base, with 8 bases remaining between them. This CDR3 is 13 amino acids long. Germline V gene data show CDR1 as KGHSH and CDR2 as LQKENI. The CDR3 sequence: CASSGQSNYGYTF. In nucleotides, the CDR3 is TGTGCCAGCTCAGGACAAAGTAACTATGGCTACACCTTC.

This clonotype showed up many times. CDR3 region: CASRRWGGKTSTDTQYF. CDR3 in DNA: TGTGCCAGCAGGCGGTGGGGAGGGAAGACTAGCACAGATACGCAGTATTTT. V usage is TRBV6-1 and J usage is TRBJ2-3; TRBD2 matches at 7 bases. This CDR3 comprises 17 residues. The germline gives CDR1 MNHNS, CDR2 SASEGT. V lost 6 bases, J lost 0 bases, and 12 bases stayed unmatched.

The rearrangement links TRBV19 to TRBJ1-4; TRBD1 aligns across 8 bases. After removal of 5 bases from V and 6 bases from J, the junction contained 11 bases not matched to a gene. The CDR3 runs 16 residues. Germline-derived CDR1 and CDR2 are LNHDA and SQIVND (reference sequence). The CDR3 DNA reads TGTGCCAGTAGTGGATGGGACAGGCGGCGGGATGAAAAACTGTTTTTT. This sequence encodes CASSGWDRRRDEKLFF.

This clonotype was seen at least ten times. V and J are TRBV7-2 and TRBJ2-1; possibly TRBD2 for D (5 bases). Germline V gives CDR1 SGHTA, CDR2 FQGNSA. The CDR3 contains 11 residues. Trimming removed 3 bases from V and 13 bases from J, with 10 bases in between. The CDR3 DNA reads TGTGCCAGCAGCTTCATCGGGGATCAGTTCTTC. This sequence encodes CASSFIGDQFF.

This clonotype was counted many times. The gene calls are TRBV7-2 and TRBJ2-3; 11 bases fit TRBD2. The CDR3 has 15 amino acids. With 5 bases clipped from V and 4 bases from J, the junction kept 5 bases outside the gene matches. Germline CDR1 is SGHTA and CDR2 is FQGNSA. The CDR3 coding sequence is TGTGCCAGCAGCCAACTAGCGGGAGTGCCAGATACGCAGTATTTT. Its translation is CASSQLAGVPDTQYF.

The table lists this clonotype with many counts. V gene TRBV12-3 or TRBV12-4 combines with J gene TRBJ2-1, with TRBD2 matching over 10 bases. This CDR3 has 15 amino acids. V lost 6 bases to trimming and J lost 2 bases; unmatched junction nucleotides: 4. CDR3 loop: CASSPAGGPYNEQFF. The CDR3 coding sequence is TGTGCCAGCAGCCCAGCGGGGGGGCCCTACAATGAGCAGTTCTTC.

This clonotype was counted at least ten times. CDR3 nucleotide sequence: TGTGCCAGTAGTATGTGGACTGCGAACACCGGGGAGCTGTTTTTT. It encodes CASSMWTANTGELFF. This chain links TRBV19 with TRBJ2-2, with D maybe TRBD2 (5 bases). Germline V CDR1 and CDR2: LNHDA, SQIVND (reference sequence). The ends were cut back, 3 bases at V and 0 bases at J, with 8 bases in the middle. The CDR3 is 15 residues long.

This clonotype was counted many times. The chain recombines TRBV20-1 with TRBJ2-5; 7 bases line up with TRBD1. CDR1 and CDR2 (germline): DFQATT, SNEGSKA (reference sequence). This CDR3 contains 13 residues. V shed 5 bases and J 5 bases; nucleotides not matched to a gene: 8. This CDR3 reads CSAPITGAETQYF. In nucleotides, the CDR3 is TGCAGTGCTCCGATTACAGGGGCCGAGACCCAGTACTTC.

This clonotype has at least ten counts. V usage is TRBV11-2 and J usage is TRBJ1-1; D call uncertain. This CDR3 is built from 13 residues. The ends were cut back, 4 bases at V and 0 bases at J, with 6 bases in the middle. Germline CDR1 is SGHAT and CDR2 is FQNNGV. CDR3 sequence (DNA): TGTGCCAGCAGCTGGGGAGTGAACACTGAAGCTTTCTTT. The encoded protein is CASSWGVNTEAFF.

In its sample, this clonotype was seen many times. The chain uses TRBV4-1 and TRBJ1-2; 7 bases align to TRBD1. V was pared by 5 bases and J by 3 bases, with 12 bases of the junction left unmatched. This CDR3 comprises 16 residues. Looked up from germline, CDR1 is MGHRA and CDR2 is YSYEKL. CDR3 protein: CASSSGGGQSDYGYTF. In DNA form, the CDR3 reads TGCGCCAGCAGCAGTGGAGGGGGCCAGAGTGACTATGGCTACACCTTC.

This clonotype was seen at least ten times. This chain links TRBV7-3 with TRBJ2-5; perhaps TRBD2 as D (5 bases). CDR3 length: 13 amino acids. Germline lookup yields CDR1 SGHTA and CDR2 FQGTGA. Trimming pared 5 bases from V and 4 bases from J, leaving 11 bases between. DNA of the CDR3: TGTGCCAGCAGCCAAGCTCGGGGAGAGACCCAGTACTTC. The encoded protein is CASSQARGETQYF.